These T cell receptor beta chains were read from a single sample in a study of T cells after somatic rescue of genetic block. Only in-frame clones appear in the TCRdb table, and some are missing; sequencing was by immunoSEQ multiplex PCR. This sample yields roughly 65,000 clones, of which around 92% are seen a single time; roughly 2.8% belongs to the top ten. The sequenced sample was peripheral blood mononuclear cells (PBMCs). These receptors originate from a man aged 40-55 years. Each CDR3 is given with its conserved first and last residue. The D gene is left open where the match is weak. Size tells how often a clone was seen (once, few, many) or the class of an expanded clone, and some rows leave it out.

size: NA
J: TRBJ2-5
V: TRBV7-2
D: TRBD1
DNA: TGTGCCAGCAGCTTCCAGACAGGGGGCGGCCAAGAGACCCAGTACTTC
CDR3: CASSFQTGGGQETQYF

size: NA
J: TRBJ1-1
V: TRBV6-5
D: NA
DNA: TGTGCCAGCAGTTACGATTCATTGGTGAACACTGAAGCTTTCTTT
CDR3: CASSYDSLVNTEAFF

size: NA
J: TRBJ2-5
V: TRBV9
D: NA
DNA: TGTGCCAGCAGCGTAGTACAGGGAGGCCAAGAGACCCAGTACTTC
CDR3: CASSVVQGGQETQYF

size: NA
J: TRBJ2-7
V: TRBV7-9
D: TRBD1
DNA: TGTGCCAGCAGCTTCCGGGACAGAACCCGTTACGAGCAGTACTTC
CDR3: CASSFRDRTRYEQYF

size: NA
J: TRBJ2-2
V: TRBV28
D: TRBD1
DNA: TGTGCCAGCAGTCCTCAGAGAGGGGGCACGAACACCGGGGAGCTGTTTTTT
CDR3: CASSPQRGGTNTGELFF

size: NA
J: TRBJ2-7
V: TRBV19
D: NA
DNA: TGTGCCACCAGGCAAGGACGAAGCTCCTACGAGCAGTACTTC
CDR3: CATRQGRSSYEQYF

size: NA
J: TRBJ2-1
V: TRBV7-8
D: TRBD1
DNA: TGTGCCAGCAGCTTAGGACAGGGAAATGGCAATGAGCAGTTCTTC
CDR3: CASSLGQGNGNEQFF

size: NA
J: TRBJ2-1
V: TRBV9
D: NA
DNA: TGTGCCAGCAGCGTAGGGCCGGGGGCGACTGAGCAGTTCTTC
CDR3: CASSVGPGATEQFF

size: NA
J: TRBJ1-5
V: TRBV6-6
D: NA
DNA: TGTGCCAGCCTAGAGGACGGCAATCAGCCCCAGCATTTT
CDR3: CASLEDGNQPQHF

size: NA
J: TRBJ2-5
V: TRBV7-8
D: TRBD2
DNA: TGTGCCAGCAGCCTAACTAGCGACCAAGAGACCCAGTACTTC
CDR3: CASSLTSDQETQYF

size: NA
J: TRBJ1-5
V: TRBV30
D: NA
DNA: TGTGCCTGGAAACAGAGAAGCTATAGCAATCAGCCCCAGCATTTT
CDR3: CAWKQRSYSNQPQHF

size: NA
J: TRBJ1-3
V: TRBV6-1
D: TRBD1
DNA: TGTGCCACTCACAGGGGATTGGGAAACACCATATATTTT
CDR3: CATHRGLGNTIYF

size: NA
J: TRBJ1-2
V: TRBV6-1
D: TRBD1
DNA: TGTGCCAGCAGGGGGGACAGTGTCTATGGCTACACCTTC
CDR3: CASRGDSVYGYTF

size: NA
J: TRBJ1-1
V: TRBV5-5
D: NA
DNA: TGTGCCAGCAGCTTAGGTAGGGGGGACACTGAAGCTTTCTTT
CDR3: CASSLGRGDTEAFF

size: NA
J: TRBJ2-2
V: TRBV27
D: NA
DNA: TGTGCCAGCAGTCGTAAAACGAACACCGGGGAGCTGTTTTTT
CDR3: CASSRKTNTGELFF

size: NA
J: TRBJ2-3
V: TRBV10-3
D: NA
DNA: TGTGCCATCAGTGAGGTCACAGATACGCAGTATTTT
CDR3: CAISEVTDTQYF

size: NA
J: TRBJ1-1
V: TRBV7-9
D: NA
DNA: TGTGCCAGCAGCGATTATAGGGGCCCAAGAGGAGCTTTCTTT
CDR3: CASSDYRGPRGAFF

size: NA
J: TRBJ1-4
V: TRBV6-6
D: TRBD1
DNA: TGTGCCAGCGCGGACAGGGGGCTGGTTAATGAAAAACTGTTTTTT
CDR3: CASADRGLVNEKLFF

size: NA
J: TRBJ2-5
V: TRBV2
D: TRBD2
DNA: TGTGCCAGCAGTGGGACTAGCGGGGGGCACCAAGAGACCCAGTACTTC
CDR3: CASSGTSGGHQETQYF

size: NA
J: TRBJ2-3
V: TRBV7-6
D: NA
DNA: TGTGCCAGCAAGCTTATCGTTTACGGGGCAAACGAATCAGATACGCAGTATTTT
CDR3: CASKLIVYGANESDTQYF

size: NA
J: TRBJ2-2
V: TRBV5-4
D: TRBD1
DNA: TGTGCCAGCAGCTTATTAACCCGGGACAGAGAAACCGGGGAGCTGTTTTTT
CDR3: CASSLLTRDRETGELFF

size: NA
J: TRBJ2-7
V: TRBV5-1
D: NA
DNA: TGCGCCAGCAGCTTGGGGGATTACCATTACGAGCAGTACTTC
CDR3: CASSLGDYHYEQYF

size: NA
J: TRBJ1-6
V: TRBV18
D: NA
DNA: TGTGCCAGCTCACCAGAAAGGAGCTCACCCCTCCACTTT
CDR3: CASSPERSSPLHF

size: NA
J: TRBJ1-5
V: TRBV7-8
D: NA
DNA: TGTGCCAGCAGCTTAGGTCGGACGGACAATCAGCCCCAGCATTTT
CDR3: CASSLGRTDNQPQHF

size: NA
J: TRBJ2-5
V: TRBV5-1
D: NA
DNA: TGCGCCAGCAGCTTGGAAGGCGGTGGCCAAGAGACCCAGTACTTC
CDR3: CASSLEGGGQETQYF

size: NA
J: TRBJ1-1
V: TRBV9
D: NA
DNA: TGTGCCAGCAGCGTAGGGGTGGGGGACACTGAAGCTTTCTTT
CDR3: CASSVGVGDTEAFF

size: NA
J: TRBJ1-1
V: TRBV2
D: NA
DNA: TGTGCCAGCAGTGTCCAGGGAGGGGGAACTGAAGCTTTCTTT
CDR3: CASSVQGGGTEAFF

size: NA
J: TRBJ1-4
V: TRBV25-1
D: NA
DNA: TGTGCCAGCAGCGGGAACAGGGCCTTCGAAAAACTGTTTTTT
CDR3: CASSGNRAFEKLFF

size: NA
J: TRBJ2-2
V: TRBV7-2
D: NA
DNA: TGTGCCAGCAGCTTACAAGGGTCAAACACCGGGGAGCTGTTTTTT
CDR3: CASSLQGSNTGELFF

size: NA
J: TRBJ1-1
V: TRBV2
D: NA
DNA: TGTGCCAGCAGTGACGTGGGTTACACTGAAGCTTTCTTT
CDR3: CASSDVGYTEAFF

size: NA
J: TRBJ2-2
V: TRBV9
D: TRBD2
DNA: TGTGCCAGCAGCGCTAGCGGGGGGGCAGTCGTGGAGCTGTTTTTT
CDR3: CASSASGGAVVELFF

size: NA
J: TRBJ1-5
V: TRBV28
D: TRBD1
DNA: TGTGCCAGCAGTAAAGGACAGGGGAATCAGCCCCAGCATTTT
CDR3: CASSKGQGNQPQHF

size: once
J: TRBJ2-3
V: TRBV7-9
D: TRBD1
DNA: TGTGCCAGCAGCCGGGACAGGAGCACAGATACGCAGTATTTT
CDR3: CASSRDRSTDTQYF

size: NA
J: TRBJ2-5
V: TRBV2
D: TRBD2
DNA: TGTGCCAGCAGTTGGACTAGCGGGACTCAAGAGACCCAGTACTTC
CDR3: CASSWTSGTQETQYF

size: NA
J: TRBJ1-1
V: TRBV6-5
D: NA
DNA: TGTGCCAGCAGCCGAACGGGGAACACTGAAGCTTTCTTT
CDR3: CASSRTGNTEAFF

size: NA
J: TRBJ2-6
V: TRBV6-5
D: NA
DNA: TGTGCCAGCAGTCAACAGGGCTCTGGGGCCAACGTCCTGACTTTC
CDR3: CASSQQGSGANVLTF

size: NA
J: TRBJ1-5
V: TRBV27
D: NA
DNA: TGTGCCAGCAGTTACGGGGGCAGCGGCAATCAGCCCCAGCATTTT
CDR3: CASSYGGSGNQPQHF

size: NA
J: TRBJ2-2
V: TRBV5-8
D: TRBD2
DNA: TGTGCCAGCAGCGGACTAGCGGCGAACACCGGGGAGCTGTTTTTT
CDR3: CASSGLAANTGELFF